The 17 T cell receptor beta chains presented below share a single source sample, sequenced in a study of cytomegalovirus exposure and HLA in healthy donors listed by TCRdb under 2017. Library preparation was by the immunoSEQ multiplex PCR assay. For the multiplex PCR, a mixture combining 60 forward primers for TCR Vbeta segments and 13 reverse primers for TCR Jbeta segments was used. In its TCRdb copy, this immuneACCESS table keeps in-frame sequences only and misses some clones. Where compared with another copy, unresolved V genes explain less than half of these, and the others have no known cause. In all, the sample holds approximately 160,000 clones, and over 70% of those were seen once. Roughly 7.3% of the sample is held by the ten biggest clonotypes. The sequenced sample consisted of PBMCs. Source of these receptors: a male donor in good health and CMV-seropositive.

This rearrangement joins TRBV10-3 to TRBJ2-7, with TRBD1 matching 11 bases. The CDR3 is 16 amino acids. V lost 3 bases and J lost 1; bases outside the gene matches: 5. Per the germline V gene, CDR1 is ENHRY and CDR2 is SYGVKD. The CDR3 here is CAISDPRDRGSYEQYF. The CDR3 DNA sequence: TGTGCCATCAGTGACCCCCGGGACAGGGGGTCCTACGAGCAGTACTTC.

The chain joins TRBV29-1 to TRBJ1-1; D ambiguous. Germline-derived CDR1 and CDR2 are SQVTM and ANQGSEA. The germline V and J ends were trimmed by 1 base and 3 bases, with 6 bases remaining between them. The CDR3 spans 12 residues. Here the CDR3 DNA reads TGCAGCGTTGAAGTGAGTTACACTGAAGCTTTCTTT. As protein: CSVEVSYTEAFF.

The gene calls are TRBV7-2 and TRBJ2-5, with D possibly matching TRBD1 (6 bases). CDR3 length: 16 residues. The V end was cut by 1 base, the J end by 2 bases, with 14 bases between. Germline lookup yields CDR1 SGHTA and CDR2 FQGNSA. This CDR3 is CASSLVFTGFQETQYF. The CDR3 bases are TGTGCCAGCAGCTTAGTCTTTACAGGGTTTCAAGAGACCCAGTACTTC.

The count of this clone is one. The sample holds other DNA sequences that translate to the same CDR3. The V gene is TRBV2, the J gene TRBJ2-7, with unresolved D. Deletions cut 3 bases from V and 1 base from J, with 10 bases between. From germline, CDR1 is SNHLY and CDR2 FYNNEI. The CDR3 runs to 14 residues. In DNA, the CDR3 is TGTGCCAGCAGTGATACGGCCAGGTCCTACGAGCAGTACTTC. Translating it yields CASSDTARSYEQYF.

This chain joins TRBV2 and TRBJ2-3; possibly TRBD1 for D (5 bases). Per the germline V gene, CDR1 is SNHLY and CDR2 is FYNNEI. V was shortened by 11 bases and J by 2 bases, with 14 bases between the two germline ends. CDR3 length equals 13 residues. The CDR3 here is CAGSRALTDTQYF. The CDR3 nucleotides read TGTGCCGGCTCCAGGGCCCTCACAGATACGCAGTATTTT.

The genes are TRBV2 and TRBJ2-1; D not resolved. The CDR3 spans 14 residues. Germline V gene data show CDR1 as SNHLY and CDR2 as FYNNEI. The V end was cut by 11 bases, the J end by 10 bases, with 24 bases between. DNA for the CDR3: TGTGCCTGTCCCCCGTCACCGAGAACCCTGGAGCAGTTCTTC. Translation: CACPPSPRTLEQFF.

This clone appeared a single time. The chain combines TRBV4-3 with TRBJ2-1, with 11 nucleotides matching TRBD2. V was clipped by 4 bases and J by 9 bases; unmatched bases: 14. Germline values: CDR1 LGHNA, CDR2 YSLEER. CDR3 size: 17 residues. The CDR3 spells CASSPSATSGVGSEQFF. CDR3 in DNA: TGCGCCAGCAGCCCGAGTGCGACTAGCGGGGTAGGTAGTGAGCAGTTCTTC.

This clone was detected only a few times. The chain links TRBV5-4 to TRBJ2-3, with D perhaps TRBD2 (7 bases). V dropped 2 bases and J dropped 7 bases, with 20 bases sitting between them. This CDR3 region has 16 residues. Germline-derived CDR1 and CDR2 are SGHNT and YYREEE (reference sequence). DNA of the CDR3: TGTGCCAGCAGCTTAGGAGGGAGGGGGGGTTCGTATACGCAGTATTTT. It encodes CASSLGGRGGSYTQYF.

The chain joins TRBV30 to TRBJ2-1; D gene unclear. The germline V gene has CDR1 GTSNPN and CDR2 SVGIG (reference sequence). CDR3 length equals 19 residues. V lost 3 bases and J 3 bases, leaving 27 bases between the germline ends. CDR3 sequence: CAWSPSLAVLHGNYNEQFF. In DNA, the CDR3 is TGTGCCTGGAGCCCGTCCTTGGCGGTTCTCCATGGCAACTACAATGAGCAGTTCTTC. Filled out from reference TRBV30 and TRBJ2-1, the complete variable domain reads SQTIHQWPATLVQPVGSPLSLECTVEGTSNPNLYWYRQAAGRGLQLLFYSVGIGQISSEVPQNLSASRPQDRQFILSSKKLLLSDSGFYLCAWSPSLAVLHGNYNEQFFGPGTRLTVL.

The chain combines TRBV7-6 with TRBJ2-1, with 9 nucleotides matching TRBD1. Germline loops: CDR1 SGHVS, CDR2 FNYEAQ. The CDR3 runs to 16 residues. Losses at the gene ends were 4 bases for V and 3 bases for J; bases not matched to a gene: 7. The CDR3 region has the DNA TGTGCCAGCAGCTCCCTACCGGGACAGGGCTACAATGAGCAGTTCTTC. Its translation is CASSSLPGQGYNEQFF.

Remarks on this clone: Additional DNA sequences in this sample encode the identical CDR3. The genes are TRBV30 and TRBJ1-1, with D hard to call. CDR1 is GTSNPN and CDR2 is SVGIG in the germline V gene (reference sequence). The CDR3 is 12 amino acids. Trimming removed 2 bases from V and 2 bases from J, with 6 bases in between. The CDR3 loop is CAWSRENTEAFF. The CDR3 DNA sequence: TGTGCCTGGAGTCGGGAAAACACTGAAGCTTTCTTT.

The chain combines TRBV6-5 with TRBJ1-2; no definite D call. V gave up 4 bases and J gave up 5 bases, with 20 bases separating them. From germline, CDR1 is MNHEY and CDR2 SVGAGI. The CDR3 is made up of 16 amino acids. The CDR3 reads CASSSMGGENVYGYTF. The CDR3 nucleotides are TGTGCCAGCAGTTCAATGGGAGGAGAAAACGTTTATGGCTACACCTTC.

This sequence joins TRBV7-6 and TRBJ2-1; TRBD2 matches 9 bases. The CDR3 is made up of 13 amino acids. The junction had 5 bases not matched to a gene; V was cut back by 5 bases and J by 9 bases. Germline CDR1 SGHVS, CDR2 FNYEAQ. The CDR3 DNA reads as TGTGCCAGCAGCCAAGGGACTAGCAGTGAGCAGTTCTTC. It specifies CASSQGTSSEQFF.

This chain links TRBV19 with TRBJ1-6; D is possibly TRBD1 (5 bases). Germline CDR1 and CDR2: LNHDA and SQIVND (reference sequence). V shed 5 bases and J shed 0 bases, with 8 bases lying between them. This CDR3 region has 15 residues. DNA of the CDR3: TGTGCCAGTAGTGGGGGGGACTCCTATAATTCACCCCTCCACTTT. Translation gives CASSGGDSYNSPLHF.

The chain links TRBV5-6 to TRBJ2-3, with 8 bases that match TRBD2. V shed 6 bases and J 3 bases; nucleotides not matched to a gene: 9. CDR3 length: 15 amino acids. Germline assignment: CDR1 SGHDT and CDR2 YYEEEE. CDR3 bases: TGTGCCAGCATCCTCGGGGGGGCTAGGACAGATACGCAGTATTTT. Translation: CASILGGARTDTQYF.

J is TRBJ1-2 and V is TRBV7-2; 8 positions agree with TRBD1. The CDR3 contains 15 residues. V lost 5 bases to trimming and J lost 2 bases; unmatched junction nucleotides: 7. Germline-derived CDR1 and CDR2 are SGHTA and FQGNSA. The CDR3 bases are TGTGCCAGCAGCCGTGGACAGGGAGCAAACTATGGCTACACCTTC. Translated: CASSRGQGANYGYTF. The whole variable domain, filled in from reference TRBV7-2 and TRBJ1-2, reads GAGVSQSPSNKVTEKGKDVELRCDPISGHTALYWYRQSLGQGLEFLIYFQGNSAPDKSGLPSDRFSAERTGGSVSTLTIQRTQQEDSAVYLCASSRGQGANYGYTFGSGTRLTVV.

The chain employs TRBV18 and TRBJ1-4, with D possibly being TRBD1 (6 bases). CDR3 length equals 15 residues. Germline CDR1 and CDR2: KGHSH and LQKENI. Trimming pared 2 bases from V and 7 bases from J, leaving 14 bases between. The CDR3 coding sequence is TGTGCCAGCTCACCATTCACAGGGATAAGTGAAAAACTGTTTTTT. Translation gives CASSPFTGISEKLFF.